This is a list of T cell receptor beta chains from one sample in a study of T cells in Graves' hyperthyroidism and ophthalmopathy. TCRdb re-analysed the multiplex PCR reads in MiXCR, keeping a single row per CDR3 protein. Of approximately 420,000 distinct CDR3 sequences in the sample, approximately 13% were seen once. The sequencing sample was made of blood. These receptors came from a woman younger than 30 with Graves' hyperthyroidism. Each CDR3 is given with its conserved first and last residue. The D gene is left open where the match is weak. Clone size, where shown, is once, few, many, or a class for clones that have expanded.

V gene	J gene	clone size	D gene	CDR3 protein	CDR3 DNA
TRBV14	TRBJ2-1	many	TRBD1	CASSKNRGSGNEQFF	TGTGCCAGCAGCAAGAACAGGGGATCAGGCAATGAGCAGTTCTTC
TRBV7-2	TRBJ2-4	many	.	CASSSPDRAKNIQYF	TGTGCCAGCAGCAGTCCGGACCGGGCCAAAAACATTCAGTACTTC
TRBV12-3/TRBV12-4	TRBJ2-2	many	.	CASSPPWDAGELFF	TGTGCCAGCAGTCCCCCATGGGATGCTGGGGAGCTGTTTTTT
TRBV10-3	TRBJ1-5	few	.	CAISQSGDQPQHF	TGTGCCATCAGTCAGTCAGGGGATCAGCCCCAGCATTTT
TRBV7-3	TRBJ2-2	.	TRBD2	CASIHGLAGVYTGELFF	TGTGCCAGCATCCATGGACTAGCGGGAGTTTACACCGGGGAGCTGTTTTTT
TRBV29-1	TRBJ2-7	.	.	CSVEETYEQYF	TGCAGCGTTGAAGAAACCTACGAGCAGTACTTC
TRBV19	TRBJ1-5	.	.	CASTKGVNQPQHF	TGTGCCAGTACTAAGGGAGTAAACCAGCCCCAGCATTTT
TRBV20-1	TRBJ2-1	.	TRBD1	CSARDHEGAGTYNEQFF	TGCAGTGCTAGAGATCACGAGGGGGCCGGTACCTACAATGAGCAGTTCTTC
TRBV10-1	TRBJ2-3	many	TRBD2	CASSEWGLAESTDTQYF	TGCGCCAGCAGTGAGTGGGGACTAGCGGAGAGCACAGATACGCAGTATTTT
TRBV7-2	TRBJ2-1	many	TRBD1	CASSPDRGSYNEQFF	TGTGCCAGCAGCCCGGACAGGGGGTCCTACAATGAGCAGTTCTTC
TRBV20-1	TRBJ1-6	few	.	CSAIEASYNSPLHF	TGCAGTGCTATAGAGGCTTCCTATAATTCACCCCTCCACTTT
TRBV24-1	TRBJ2-1	many	.	CATSDLNNEQFF	TGTGCCACCAGTGACCTGAACAATGAGCAGTTCTTC
TRBV5-1	TRBJ2-1	.	.	CASRQGLNEQFF	TGCGCCAGCAGGCAGGGGTTGAATGAGCAGTTCTTC
TRBV15	TRBJ2-3	few	.	CATSRVGQSSDTQYF	TGTGCCACCAGCAGAGTAGGACAGTCCTCAGATACGCAGTATTTT
TRBV5-1	TRBJ2-1	many	.	CASRAGLLTDNEQFF	TGCGCCAGCCGCGCAGGGCTGTTGACCGACAATGAGCAGTTCTTC
TRBV12-5	TRBJ1-1	many	.	CASGLVHVGGGRTEAFF	TGTGCTAGTGGTTTGGTGCATGTTGGGGGCGGGAGGACTGAAGCTTTCTTT
TRBV12-3/TRBV12-4	TRBJ1-2	many	TRBD1	CASSYVWDRGSNYGYTF	TGTGCCAGCAGTTATGTTTGGGACAGGGGCTCTAACTATGGCTACACCTTC
TRBV18	TRBJ1-1	many	.	CASSEQGPANTEAFF	TGTGCCAGCTCAGAGCAGGGCCCCGCGAACACTGAAGCTTTCTTT
TRBV2	TRBJ2-1	few	.	CASSGVARGGEQFF	TGTGCCAGCAGTGGGGTAGCGAGGGGAGGTGAGCAGTTCTTC
TRBV27	TRBJ1-1	many	.	CASRIAEYTEAFF	TGTGCCAGCAGAATCGCAGAGTACACTGAAGCTTTCTTT
TRBV20-1	TRBJ2-1	few	TRBD2	CSARGGTSGRRGYNEQFF	TGCAGTGCTAGAGGCGGGACTAGCGGGAGAAGGGGCTACAATGAGCAGTTCTTC
TRBV28	TRBJ1-1	many	TRBD1	CASTGQGVLHTEAFF	TGTGCCAGCACCGGACAGGGGGTCCTCCACACTGAAGCTTTCTTT
TRBV5-5	TRBJ1-6	many	TRBD1	CASSWRQGDVSPLHF	TGTGCCAGCAGCTGGAGACAGGGGGATGTTTCACCCCTCCACTTT
TRBV30	TRBJ2-5	.	TRBD1	CAWRRTGQETQCF	TGTGCCTGGAGGAGGACAGGCCAAGAGACCCAGTGCTTC
TRBV20-1	TRBJ2-1	many	.	CSARPPPTGINEQFF	TGCAGTGCTAGACCCCCCCCGACTGGGATAAATGAGCAGTTCTTC
TRBV30	TRBJ2-2	many	.	CAWSVLRLNTGELFF	TGTGCCTGGAGTGTACTGAGACTTAACACCGGGGAGCTGTTTTTT
TRBV5-4	TRBJ2-7	.	.	CASSLFSGLLNEQYF	TGTGCCAGCAGCTTGTTTTCTGGTTTGCTCAATGAGCAGTACTTC
TRBV5-4	TRBJ1-2	many	.	CASSRTANYGYTF	TGTGCCAGCAGTAGAACCGCTAACTATGGCTACACCTTC
TRBV5-8	TRBJ1-1	many	.	CASSLGYRNTEAFF	TGTGCCAGCAGCTTGGGCTACAGAAACACTGAAGCTTTCTTT
TRBV5-6	TRBJ2-7	many	TRBD1	CASSSLQGARNEQYF	TGTGCCAGCAGCTCCCTACAGGGGGCTAGGAACGAGCAGTACTTC
TRBV9	TRBJ2-2	.	TRBD2	CASSGGLAGEWELFF	TGTGCCAGCAGCGGAGGACTAGCGGGAGAGTGGGAGCTGTTTTTT
TRBV7-3	TRBJ2-1	many	TRBD2	CASSLGTLAGEFGVGDEQFF	TGTGCCAGCAGCTTGGGGACGCTAGCGGGAGAATTTGGGGTCGGGGATGAGCAGTTCTTC
TRBV6-2/TRBV6-3	TRBJ2-7	many	.	CASNQLNLRVLHEQYF	TGTGCCAGCAATCAACTCAACCTCAGGGTTCTCCACGAGCAGTACTTC
TRBV27	TRBJ2-7	many	.	CASSLWSAYGGGHEQYF	TGTGCCAGCAGTTTATGGTCCGCTTACGGGGGTGGGCACGAGCAGTACTTC
TRBV7-6	TRBJ2-2	many	TRBD1	CATWVQGARDTGELFF	TGTGCCACGTGGGTACAGGGGGCTCGGGACACCGGGGAGCTGTTTTTT
TRBV7-9	TRBJ2-6	few	.	CASSLDRSFGANVLTF	TGTGCCAGCAGCTTAGACAGGTCCTTTGGGGCCAACGTCCTGACTTTC
TRBV9	TRBJ2-3	many	TRBD2	CASSVETSGSDTQYF	TGTGCCAGCAGCGTGGAGACTAGCGGATCAGATACGCAGTATTTT
TRBV7-9	TRBJ2-7	.	.	CASSSISGGVSYEQYF	TGTGCCAGCAGTAGCATTAGTGGCGGAGTCTCCTACGAGCAGTACTTC
TRBV2	TRBJ2-7	many	TRBD1	CASHPAGQGQEQYF	TGTGCCAGCCACCCTGCCGGACAGGGGCAGGAGCAGTACTTC
TRBV5-1	TRBJ2-3	many	.	CASSLGLWGTDTQYF	TGCGCCAGCAGCTTGGGCCTATGGGGCACAGATACGCAGTATTTT
TRBV28	TRBJ1-1	.	.	CASTQWRSGAFF	TGTGCTAGCACCCAGTGGAGATCTGGAGCTTTCTTT
TRBV28	TRBJ2-4	many	.	CASSSSVRGVQYF	TGTGCCAGCAGTTCCTCCGTACGGGGAGTTCAGTACTTC
TRBV5-1	TRBJ2-7	many	TRBD2	CASSPLAVEGLEQYF	TGCGCCAGCAGCCCGCTAGCGGTCGAGGGCCTCGAGCAGTACTTC
TRBV5-4	TRBJ2-3	.	TRBD2	CASSLPAGAALSDTDTQYF	TGTGCCAGCAGCTTGCCGGCGGGAGCGGCCCTTTCTGACACAGATACGCAGTATTTT
TRBV7-2	TRBJ1-1	many	TRBD1	CASSSTQGRYTEAFF	TGTGCCAGCAGCTCCACACAGGGGAGGTACACTGAAGCTTTCTTT
TRBV9	TRBJ2-1	few	TRBD2	CASSTLSGRTYNEQFF	TGTGCCAGCAGCACCCTCAGCGGGAGAACTTACAATGAGCAGTTCTTC
TRBV5-1	TRBJ2-2	few	TRBD2	CASSLLAGETGELFF	TGCGCCAGCAGCTTGTTAGCGGGAGAGACCGGGGAGCTGTTTTTT
TRBV5-6	TRBJ2-5	.	TRBD1	CASIQGTAQETQYF	TGTGCCAGCATCCAGGGGACAGCACAGGAGACCCAGTACTTC
TRBV9	TRBJ1-4	few	.	CASSASPATNEKLFF	TGTGCCAGCAGCGCTTCACCTGCAACTAATGAAAAACTGTTTTTT